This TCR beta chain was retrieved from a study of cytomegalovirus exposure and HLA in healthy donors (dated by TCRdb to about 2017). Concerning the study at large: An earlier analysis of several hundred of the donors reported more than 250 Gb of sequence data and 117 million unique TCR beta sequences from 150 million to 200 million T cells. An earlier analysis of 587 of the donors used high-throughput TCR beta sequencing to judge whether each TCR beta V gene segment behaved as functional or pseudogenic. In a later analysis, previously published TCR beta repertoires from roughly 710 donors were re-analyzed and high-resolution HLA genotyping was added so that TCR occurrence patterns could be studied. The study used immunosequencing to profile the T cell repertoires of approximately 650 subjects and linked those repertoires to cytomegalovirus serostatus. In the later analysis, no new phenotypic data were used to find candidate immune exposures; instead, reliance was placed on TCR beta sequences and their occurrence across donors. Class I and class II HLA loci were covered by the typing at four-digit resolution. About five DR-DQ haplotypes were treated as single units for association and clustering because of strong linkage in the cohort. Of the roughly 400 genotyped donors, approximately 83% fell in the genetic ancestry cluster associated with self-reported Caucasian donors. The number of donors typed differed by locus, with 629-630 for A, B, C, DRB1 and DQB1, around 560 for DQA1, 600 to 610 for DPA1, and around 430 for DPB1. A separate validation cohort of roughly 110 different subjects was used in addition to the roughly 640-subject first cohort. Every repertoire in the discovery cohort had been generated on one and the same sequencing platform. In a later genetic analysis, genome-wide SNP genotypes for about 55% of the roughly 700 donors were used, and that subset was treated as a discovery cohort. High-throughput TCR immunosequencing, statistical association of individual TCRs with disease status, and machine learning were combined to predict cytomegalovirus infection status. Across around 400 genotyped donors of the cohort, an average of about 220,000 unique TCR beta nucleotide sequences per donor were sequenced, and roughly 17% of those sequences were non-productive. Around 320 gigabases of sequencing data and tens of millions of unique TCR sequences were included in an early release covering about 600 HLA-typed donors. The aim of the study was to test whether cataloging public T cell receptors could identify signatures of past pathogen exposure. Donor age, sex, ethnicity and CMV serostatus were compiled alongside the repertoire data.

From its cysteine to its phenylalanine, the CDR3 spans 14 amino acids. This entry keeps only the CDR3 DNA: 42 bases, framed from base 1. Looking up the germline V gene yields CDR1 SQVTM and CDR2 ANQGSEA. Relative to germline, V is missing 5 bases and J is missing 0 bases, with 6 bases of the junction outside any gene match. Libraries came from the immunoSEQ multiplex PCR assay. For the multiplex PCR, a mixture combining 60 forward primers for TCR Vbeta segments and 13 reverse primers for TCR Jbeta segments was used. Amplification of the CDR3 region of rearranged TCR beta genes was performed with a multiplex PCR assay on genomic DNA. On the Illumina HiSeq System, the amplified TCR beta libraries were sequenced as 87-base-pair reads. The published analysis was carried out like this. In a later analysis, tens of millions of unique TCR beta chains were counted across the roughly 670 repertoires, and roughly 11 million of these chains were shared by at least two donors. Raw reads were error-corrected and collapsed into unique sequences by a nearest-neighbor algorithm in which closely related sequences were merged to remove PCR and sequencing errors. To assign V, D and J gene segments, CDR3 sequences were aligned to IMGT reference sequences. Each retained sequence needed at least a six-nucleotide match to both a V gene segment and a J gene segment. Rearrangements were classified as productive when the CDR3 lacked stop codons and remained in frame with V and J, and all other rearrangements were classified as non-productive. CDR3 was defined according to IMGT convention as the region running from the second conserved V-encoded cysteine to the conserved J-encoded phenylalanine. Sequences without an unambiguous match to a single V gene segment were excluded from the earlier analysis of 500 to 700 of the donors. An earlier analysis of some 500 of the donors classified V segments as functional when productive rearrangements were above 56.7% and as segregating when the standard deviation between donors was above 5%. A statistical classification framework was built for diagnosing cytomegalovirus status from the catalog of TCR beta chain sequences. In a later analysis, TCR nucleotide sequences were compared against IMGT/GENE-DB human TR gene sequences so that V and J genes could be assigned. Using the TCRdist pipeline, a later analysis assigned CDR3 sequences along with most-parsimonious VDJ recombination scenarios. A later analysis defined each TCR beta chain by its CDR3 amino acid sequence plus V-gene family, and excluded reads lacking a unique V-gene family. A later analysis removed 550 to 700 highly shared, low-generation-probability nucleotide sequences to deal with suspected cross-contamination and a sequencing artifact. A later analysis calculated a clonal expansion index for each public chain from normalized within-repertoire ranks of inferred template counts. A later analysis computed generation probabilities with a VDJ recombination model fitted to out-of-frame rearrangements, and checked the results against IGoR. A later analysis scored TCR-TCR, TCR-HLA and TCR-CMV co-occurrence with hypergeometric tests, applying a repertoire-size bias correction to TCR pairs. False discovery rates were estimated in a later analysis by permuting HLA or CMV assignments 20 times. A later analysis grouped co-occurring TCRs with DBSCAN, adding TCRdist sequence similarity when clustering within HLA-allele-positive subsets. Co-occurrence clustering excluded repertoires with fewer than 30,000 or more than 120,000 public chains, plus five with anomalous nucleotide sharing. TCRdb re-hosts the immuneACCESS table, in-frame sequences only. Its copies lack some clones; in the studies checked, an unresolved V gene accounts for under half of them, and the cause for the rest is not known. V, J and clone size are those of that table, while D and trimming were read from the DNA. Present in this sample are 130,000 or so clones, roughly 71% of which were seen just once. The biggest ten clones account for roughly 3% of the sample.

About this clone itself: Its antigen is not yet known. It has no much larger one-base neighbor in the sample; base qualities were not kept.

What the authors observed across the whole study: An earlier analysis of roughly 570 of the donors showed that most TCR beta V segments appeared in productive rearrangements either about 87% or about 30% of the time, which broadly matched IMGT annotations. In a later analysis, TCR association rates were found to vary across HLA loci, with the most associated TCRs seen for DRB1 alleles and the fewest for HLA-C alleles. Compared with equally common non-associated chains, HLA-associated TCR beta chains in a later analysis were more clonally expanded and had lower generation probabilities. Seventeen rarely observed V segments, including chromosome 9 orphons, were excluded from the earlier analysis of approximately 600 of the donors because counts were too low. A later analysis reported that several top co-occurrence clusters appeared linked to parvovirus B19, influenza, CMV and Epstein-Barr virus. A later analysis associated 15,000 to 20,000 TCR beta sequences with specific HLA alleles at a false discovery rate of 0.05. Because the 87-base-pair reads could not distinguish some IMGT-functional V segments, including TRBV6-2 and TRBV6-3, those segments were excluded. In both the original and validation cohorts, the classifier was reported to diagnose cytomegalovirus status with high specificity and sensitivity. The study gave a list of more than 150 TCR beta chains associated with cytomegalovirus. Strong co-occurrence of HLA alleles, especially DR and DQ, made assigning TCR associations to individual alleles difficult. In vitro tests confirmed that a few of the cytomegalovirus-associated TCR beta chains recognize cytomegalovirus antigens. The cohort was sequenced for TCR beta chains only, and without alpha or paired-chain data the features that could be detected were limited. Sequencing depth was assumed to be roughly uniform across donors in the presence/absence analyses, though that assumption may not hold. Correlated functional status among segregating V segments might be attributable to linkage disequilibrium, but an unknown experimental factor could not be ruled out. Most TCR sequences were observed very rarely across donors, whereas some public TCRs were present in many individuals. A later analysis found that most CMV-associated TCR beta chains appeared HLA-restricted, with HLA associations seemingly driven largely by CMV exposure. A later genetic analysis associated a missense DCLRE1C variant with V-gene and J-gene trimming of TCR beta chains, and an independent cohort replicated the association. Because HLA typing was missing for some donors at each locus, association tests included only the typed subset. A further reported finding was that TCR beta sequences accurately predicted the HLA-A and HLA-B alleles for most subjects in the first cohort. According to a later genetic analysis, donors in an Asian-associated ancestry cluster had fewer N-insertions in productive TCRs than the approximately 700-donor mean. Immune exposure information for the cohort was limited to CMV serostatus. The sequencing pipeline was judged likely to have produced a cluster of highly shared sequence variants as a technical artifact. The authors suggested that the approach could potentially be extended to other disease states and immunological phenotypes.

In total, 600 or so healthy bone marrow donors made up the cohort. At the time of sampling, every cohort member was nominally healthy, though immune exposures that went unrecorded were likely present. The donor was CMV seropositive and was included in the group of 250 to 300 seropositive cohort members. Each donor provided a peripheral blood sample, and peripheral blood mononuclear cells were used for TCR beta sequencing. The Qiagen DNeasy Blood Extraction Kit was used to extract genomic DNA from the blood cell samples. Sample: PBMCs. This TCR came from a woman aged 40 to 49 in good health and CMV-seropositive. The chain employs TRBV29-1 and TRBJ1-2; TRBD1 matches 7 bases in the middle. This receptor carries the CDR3 CSVRRQGPNYGYTF. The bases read TGCAGCGTTAGAAGACAGGGACCTAACTATGGCTACACCTTC.